This entry features one T cell receptor beta chain sequence. The antigen is undetermined. At baseline, cycle 4 day 1, and cycle 7 day 1, blood was sampled. Germline lookup yields CDR1 MNHEY and CDR2 SMNVEV (reference sequence). CDR3 length: 13 residues. V dropped 3 bases and J dropped 1 base, with 5 bases sitting between them. This sample is drawn from a study of OX40 agonist ivuxolimab in advanced cancers. Profiling relied on immunoSEQ multiplex PCR, and the TCRdb table lists in-frame clones only, not all of them. The repertoire holds about 110,000 clones, with more than 85% as singletons. The study's findings and limits: Some of the nonresponding patients also showed low levels of normalized T-cell clonal expansion. Still undetermined is the antigen specificity of the expanded peripheral T cells.

The rearrangement joins TRBV27 to TRBJ2-3; no reliable D call. The clonotype was recovered from an adult with an advanced solid tumor such as melanoma, head and neck, liver or kidney cancer. Source: CD4+ or CD8+ T cells sorted from blood, taken in a trial of the OX40 agonist ivuxolimab. CDR3 protein: CASSFRRTDTQYF. The DNA for the CDR3 is TGTGCCAGCAGTTTCAGGCGCACAGATACGCAGTATTTT.